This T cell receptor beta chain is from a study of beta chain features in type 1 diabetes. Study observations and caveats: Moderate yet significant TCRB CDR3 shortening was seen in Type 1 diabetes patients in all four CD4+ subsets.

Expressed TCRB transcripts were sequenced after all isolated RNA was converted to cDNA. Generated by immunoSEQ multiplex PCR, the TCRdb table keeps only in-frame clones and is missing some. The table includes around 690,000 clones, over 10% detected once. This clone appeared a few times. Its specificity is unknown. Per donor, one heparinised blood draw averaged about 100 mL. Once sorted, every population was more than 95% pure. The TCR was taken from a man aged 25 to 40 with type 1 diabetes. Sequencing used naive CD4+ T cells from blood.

DNA for the CDR3: TGCGCCAGCAGCTTGGGTGGGCCACTCAATGAGCAGTTCTTC. This codes for CASSLGGPLNEQFF. This sequence joins TRBV5-1 and TRBJ2-1, with no clear D. Germline lookup yields CDR1 SGHRS and CDR2 YFSETQ. V lost 0 bases and J 6 bases, leaving 10 bases between the germline ends. The CDR3 length is 14 residues.